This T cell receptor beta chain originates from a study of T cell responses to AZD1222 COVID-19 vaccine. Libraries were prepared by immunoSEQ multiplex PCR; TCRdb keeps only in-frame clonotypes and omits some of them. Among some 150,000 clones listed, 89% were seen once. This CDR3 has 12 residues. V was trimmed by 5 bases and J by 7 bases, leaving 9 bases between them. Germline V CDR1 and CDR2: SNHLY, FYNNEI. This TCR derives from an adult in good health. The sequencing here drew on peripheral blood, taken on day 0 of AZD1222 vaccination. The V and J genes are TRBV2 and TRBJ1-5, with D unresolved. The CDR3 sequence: CASSYSPQPQHF. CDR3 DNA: TGTGCCAGCAGTTATTCTCCCCAGCCCCAGCATTTT. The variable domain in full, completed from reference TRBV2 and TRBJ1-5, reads EPEVTQTPSHQVTQMGQEVILRCVPISNHLYFYWYRQILGQKVEFLVSFYNNEISEKSEIFDDQFSVERPDGSNFTLKIRSTKLEDSAMYFCASSYSPQPQHFGDGTRLSIL.